Presented here are 21 T cell receptor beta chains from one specimen sequenced in a study. In TCRdb, the 5' RACE reads were re-called with MiXCR into one record per CDR3 protein. The repertoire holds 35,000 to 45,000 distinct CDR3 sequences, with over 20% as singletons. Treg sorting used a CD4+CD25+CD127-/low gate. The specimen was Tregs sorted from a lymph node. The origin of the receptors is a female donor with breast cancer.

The rearrangement joins TRBV24-1 to TRBJ2-3, with 7 positions matching TRBD1. Per germline, CDR1 KGHDR and CDR2 SFDVKD. J lost 0 bases, V lost 4 bases, and 18 bases had no gene match. This CDR3 has 20 residues. For the CDR3, the DNA is TGTGCCACCAGTGACCGCCGAACGGGACAGCTAACGGGGAGCACAGATACGCAGTATTTT. Its protein is CATSDRRTGQLTGSTDTQYF.

This clonotype has ten or more counts. V is TRBV9 and J is TRBJ1-4; D unresolved. CDR1 and CDR2 (germline): SGDLS, YYNGEE. V was cut by 1 base and J by 0 bases, with 10 bases left in between. The CDR3 runs to 16 residues. The CDR3 here is CASSVRPITTNEKLFF. The CDR3 bases are TGTGCCAGCAGCGTAAGGCCCATCACAACTAATGAAAAACTGTTTTTT. Variable domain in full (rest from reference TRBV9 and TRBJ1-4): DSGVTQTPKHLITATGQRVTLRCSPRSGDLSVYWYQQSLDQGLQFLIQYYNGEERAKGNILERFSAQQFPDLHSELNLSSLELGDSALYFCASSVRPITTNEKLFFGSGTQLSVL.

The gene calls are TRBV5-1 and TRBJ2-1; 7 bases align to TRBD2. Germline assignment: CDR1 SGHRS and CDR2 YFSETQ. J lost 9 bases, V lost 3 bases, and 24 bases had no gene match. This CDR3 has 19 amino acids. The CDR3 loop reads CASSSLIPGLRAGKSEQFF. The CDR3 DNA reads TGCGCCAGCAGCTCTTTGATACCGGGACTAAGGGCGGGCAAAAGTGAGCAGTTCTTC.

This clonotype was recorded many times. The rearrangement joins TRBV7-6 to TRBJ1-6; D is unresolved. V lost 1 base to trimming and J lost 8 bases, with 12 bases between them. Germline CDR1 reads SGHVS; CDR2 reads FNYEAQ. This CDR3 region has 15 residues. CDR3 sequence reads: CASSLGPGEDSPLHF. The CDR3 DNA is TGTGCCAGCAGCTTAGGCCCGGGTGAGGATTCACCCCTCCACTTT.

In this sample, this clonotype turned up many times. The chain joins TRBV27 to TRBJ1-5; 9 bases align to TRBD1. Per the germline V gene, CDR1 is MNHEY and CDR2 is SMNVEV (reference sequence). The CDR3 has 15 amino acids. After removal of 2 bases from V and 6 bases from J, the junction contained 5 bases not matched to a gene. CDR3 coding DNA: TGTGCCAGCAGTTTAGCCGGGACAGGGTTTCAGCCCCAGCATTTT. Amino acids: CASSLAGTGFQPQHF.

With regard to this clonotype: A clone one base away is much larger, so this may be a read error. CDR3 coding DNA: TGTGCCGCTGAGAGGGCAGAGAACACCGGGGAGCTGTTTTTT. Protein: CAAERAENTGELFF. The chain is built from TRBV28 and TRBJ2-2, with D maybe TRBD2 (5 bases). The V gene lost 11 bases and the J gene lost 1 base, with 14 bases spanning the gap. The CDR3 extends over 14 amino acids. Germline V gives CDR1 MDHEN, CDR2 SYDVKM.

This clonotype has a handful of counts. CDR3 region: CASSYFGSGELFF. The CDR3, as DNA: TGTGCCAGCAGTTATTTTGGGTCCGGGGAGCTGTTTTTT. V gene TRBV6-2 or TRBV6-3 combines with J gene TRBJ2-2, with D unclear. V was pared by 3 bases and J by 6 bases, with 8 bases between. CDR3 length: 13 residues. CDR1 is MNHEY, CDR2 SVGEGT, per germline.

This CDR3 is CARIQGADTGELFF. CDR3 DNA: TGTGCCAGGATCCAGGGAGCGGACACCGGGGAGCTGTTTTTT. This sequence joins TRBV7-9 and TRBJ2-2; D is tentatively TRBD1 or TRBD2 (5 bases each). Germline CDR1 and CDR2: SEHNR and FQNEAQ (reference sequence). Trimming shortened V by 9 bases and J by 3 bases, and 14 bases separated the two germline ends. The CDR3 runs 14 residues.

This clonotype occurred many times. The chain uses TRBV5-1 and TRBJ2-4; 8 bases match TRBD1. Looked up from germline, CDR1 is SGHRS and CDR2 is YFSETQ. V was pared by 4 bases and J by 0 bases, with 6 bases of the junction left unmatched. The CDR3 contains 16 residues. The CDR3 bases are TGCGCCAGCAGCGGGGGACAGGCAATAGCCAAAAACATTCAGTACTTC. Protein: CASSGGQAIAKNIQYF.

This clonotype occurred many times. This rearrangement joins TRBV4-3 to TRBJ2-5; D is uncertain. Trimming took 0 bases from V and 5 from J, leaving 10 bases between them. This CDR3 is built from 14 residues. Germline loops: CDR1 LGHNA, CDR2 YSLEER. The CDR3 loop reads CASSQDAQVETQYF. The CDR3 bases are TGCGCCAGCAGCCAAGATGCCCAGGTGGAGACCCAGTACTTC.

This rearrangement joins TRBV30 to TRBJ2-5, with 12 bases that match TRBD2. V shed 4 bases and J 4 bases; nucleotides not matched to a gene: 4. Per germline, CDR1 GTSNPN and CDR2 SVGIG (reference sequence). The CDR3 runs to 14 residues. CDR3 protein: CAWTLAGGRETQYF. CDR3 DNA sequence: TGTGCCTGGACCCTAGCGGGAGGGCGAGAGACCCAGTACTTC.

This clonotype was detected only once. One end of the junction fails to match germline, which may point to a read error. The rearrangement links TRBV28 to TRBJ2-7; D perhaps matches TRBD2 (6 bases). The CDR3 loop spans 14 amino acids. CDR1 is MDHEN, CDR2 SYDVKM, per germline. In DNA, the CDR3 is TGTGCCAGCACCCCCTTTCGGGACTCCTACGAACAGTACTTC. Translating it yields CASTPFRDSYEQYF.

The CDR3 DNA follows: TGTGCCAGCAGCTTATCGAGGGTTGGCACAGATACGCAGTATTTT. As protein: CASSLSRVGTDTQYF. The rearrangement uses TRBV7-2 and TRBJ2-3, with D perhaps matching TRBD2 (5 bases). Trimming left V 2 bases short and J 1 base short, with 10 bases between. CDR1 and CDR2 (germline): SGHTA, FQGNSA. The CDR3 spans 15 residues.

This clonotype was detected only once. V usage is TRBV7-9 and J usage is TRBJ2-7, with D perhaps TRBD2 (5 bases). V shed 5 bases and J shed 3 bases, with 14 bases lying between them. Germline CDR1 reads SEHNR; CDR2 reads FQNEAQ (reference sequence). CDR3 size: 14 residues. CDR3: CASSHPPSGYEQYF. CDR3 bases: TGTGCCAGCAGCCACCCCCCCAGCGGCTACGAGCAGTACTTC.

This clonotype was detected only a few times. This chain links TRBV4-1 with TRBJ1-4, with D perhaps matching TRBD1 (5 bases). This CDR3 is built from 15 residues. V lost 0 bases and J 10 bases, leaving 15 bases between the germline ends. Germline-derived CDR1 and CDR2 are MGHRA and YSYEKL. The CDR3 DNA reads TGCGCCAGCAGCCAAGATATACTCGGGACGGGAAAACTGTTTTTT. It encodes CASSQDILGTGKLFF.

This clonotype was seen repeatedly, ten times or more. The J gene is TRBJ2-1, the V gene TRBV9, with 14 bases lining up with TRBD2. The CDR3 sequence is 17 residues long. The germline V gene has CDR1 SGDLS and CDR2 YYNGEE. J was trimmed by 7 bases and V by 4 bases; bases with no gene match: 10. This CDR3 reads CASSPGTSGSIQNEQFF. The CDR3 region has the DNA TGTGCCAGCAGCCCAGGGACTAGCGGGAGCATACAAAATGAGCAGTTCTTC.

The chain's CDR3 is CASRADSALEQYF. CDR3 in DNA: TGTGCCAGCAGGGCTGACTCGGCGCTCGAGCAGTACTTC. V gene TRBV27 combines with J gene TRBJ2-7; D unresolved. The CDR3 has 13 amino acids. Looked up from germline, CDR1 is MNHEY and CDR2 is SMNVEV (reference sequence). V was pared by 6 bases and J by 6 bases, with 15 bases between.

The chain combines TRBV6-5 with TRBJ1-1; D remains ambiguous. V was shortened by 2 bases and J by 4 bases, with 17 bases between the two germline ends. Germline-derived CDR1 and CDR2 are MNHEY and SVGAGI. The CDR3 is 16 amino acids. CDR3 in DNA: TGTGCCAGCAGTTACCTAGAGGGTTATGTTAGCACTGAAGCTTTCTTT. Protein sequence: CASSYLEGYVSTEAFF.

The J gene is TRBJ2-7, the V gene TRBV10-1; D gene unclear. The CDR3 runs to 13 residues. V lost 2 bases to trimming and J lost 6 bases, with 11 bases between them. The germline V gene encodes CDR1 WNHNN and CDR2 SYGVQD (reference sequence). DNA for the CDR3: TGCGCCAGCAGTGAGAGGGTGGGTCGCGAGCAGTACTTC. Translation: CASSERVGREQYF.

This clonotype was recorded only once. This chain links TRBV4-1 with TRBJ2-1; D might be TRBD2 (6 bases). V was shortened by 4 bases and J by 3 bases, with 25 bases between the two germline ends. Germline CDR1 reads MGHRA; CDR2 reads YSYEKL. The CDR3 is made up of 19 amino acids. In nucleotides, the CDR3 is TGCGCCAGCAGCCTCAATGAGGCTAGCGCGACGAGCTACTACAATGAGCAGTTCTTC. Protein: CASSLNEASATSYYNEQFF.

Comments on this clonotype: A much larger clone lies a single base off, so this may be a read error. The chain is built from TRBV9 and TRBJ2-1; TRBD2 matches at 7 bases. CDR3 length equals 15 residues. V trimming: 3 bases; J trimming: 4 bases; junction bases outside the gene matches: 7. Germline V gives CDR1 SGDLS, CDR2 YYNGEE. CDR3 in amino acids: CASSEVGAGYNEQFF. In nucleotides, the CDR3 is TGTGCCAGCAGCGAGGTGGGAGCGGGGTACAATGAGCAGTTCTTC.